The 19 T cell receptor beta chains given below trace back to one sample, sequenced in a study of control samples from healthy donors and cancer patients. The protocol was immunoSEQ multiplex PCR, while the TCRdb copy is restricted to in-frame clones and leaves out a portion. In the table there are roughly 86,000 clones, approximately 95% of which are singletons. Specimen: blood. These TCRs come from a woman in her 30s in good health.

The chain links TRBV5-4 to TRBJ1-1; no clear D gene. V dropped 4 bases and J dropped 1 base, with 11 bases sitting between them. The CDR3 runs to 14 residues. Germline V CDR1 and CDR2: SGHNT, YYREEE (reference sequence). CDR3 amino acids: CASSPFLGNTEAFF. CDR3 DNA: TGTGCCAGCAGCCCATTTTTAGGGAACACTGAAGCTTTCTTT.

J is TRBJ2-7 and V is TRBV9; 10 positions agree with TRBD2. V shed 0 bases, J shed 6 bases, and the junction held 6 bases outside the gene matches. The CDR3 sequence is 15 residues long. Germline CDR1 is SGDLS and CDR2 is YYNGEE. The CDR3 DNA sequence: TGTGCCAGCAGCGTAGGTCCTAGCGGGAGTTTCGAGCAGTACTTC. Encoded protein: CASSVGPSGSFEQYF.

The CDR3 reads CASIEGGHSGNTIYF. The CDR3 DNA reads as TGTGCCAGCATCGAAGGGGGCCACTCTGGAAACACCATATATTTT. The J gene is TRBJ1-3, the V gene TRBV6-6; 7 nucleotides match TRBD1. The CDR3 runs to 15 residues. J lost 0 bases, V lost 7 bases, and 6 bases had no gene match. The germline gives CDR1 MNHNY, CDR2 SVGAGI (reference sequence).

This clone came up once. The chain employs TRBV5-4 and TRBJ2-3; tentatively, D is TRBD2 (5 bases). V was trimmed by 0 bases and J by 1 base, leaving 9 bases between them. CDR1 is SGHNT, CDR2 YYREEE, per germline (reference sequence). The CDR3 extends over 15 amino acids. The CDR3 region has the DNA TGTGCCAGCAGCTTGGGTGGGCGGGGCACAGATACGCAGTATTTT. Translated, it gives CASSLGGRGTDTQYF.

The chain recombines TRBV27 with TRBJ2-3; TRBD1 might be the D (5 bases). Germline CDR1 is MNHEY and CDR2 is SMNVEV (reference sequence). V lost 5 bases and J lost 3, with 24 bases in between. The CDR3 runs to 18 residues. The CDR3 protein is CASSPPQGLWGLTDTQYF. CDR3 nucleotides: TGTGCCAGCAGTCCCCCCCAGGGCCTGTGGGGTCTTACAGATACGCAGTATTTT.

The rearrangement links TRBV9 to TRBJ1-5; 7 bases fit TRBD1. In germline, CDR1 is SGDLS, CDR2 YYNGEE. CDR3 length equals 13 residues. With V trimmed by 4 bases and J by 6 bases, 4 bases remained unmatched. DNA for the CDR3: TGTGCCAGCAGCAGACAGGGTAGTCAGCCCCAGCATTTT. It codes for CASSRQGSQPQHF. The full variable domain, with the rest looked up from reference TRBV9 and TRBJ1-5, is DSGVTQTPKHLITATGQRVTLRCSPRSGDLSVYWYQQSLDQGLQFLIQYYNGEERAKGNILERFSAQQFPDLHSELNLSSLELGDSALYFCASSRQGSQPQHFGDGTRLSIL.

The CDR3 is CASSQDMGHPSGANVLTF. CDR3 coding DNA: TGCGCCAGCAGCCAAGATATGGGACATCCTTCTGGGGCCAACGTCCTGACTTTC. The rearrangement joins TRBV4-1 to TRBJ2-6; D is perhaps TRBD1 (6 bases). Germline CDR1 is MGHRA and CDR2 is YSYEKL. The CDR3 is 18 amino acids. V was clipped by 0 bases and J by 1 base, with 13 bases between them.

The CDR3 nucleotides are TGTGCCAGCAGTTTGAGGGGATGGGGCTATGGCTACACCTTC. Amino acid sequence: CASSLRGWGYGYTF. J is TRBJ1-2 and V is TRBV28, with TRBD1 as a possible D gene (5 bases). Per the germline V gene, CDR1 is MDHEN and CDR2 is SYDVKM. V lost 3 bases and J lost 4, with 12 bases in between. The length of the CDR3 is 14 residues.

The chain employs TRBV4-1 and TRBJ2-7; 9 bases match TRBD2. CDR1 and CDR2 (germline): MGHRA, YSYEKL. Trimming at V came to 4 bases and at J to 6 bases, leaving 13 bases not matched to a gene. The CDR3 sequence is 16 residues long. The CDR3 loop reads CASSPGLASSTIEQYF. The CDR3 DNA reads TGCGCCAGCAGCCCGGGACTAGCTTCATCTACTATCGAGCAGTACTTC.

This chain links TRBV28 with TRBJ1-2; no clear D. The germline CDR1 and CDR2 sequences are MDHEN and SYDVKM. The CDR3 has 13 amino acids. The germline V and J ends were trimmed by 2 bases and 3 bases, with 7 bases remaining between them. CDR3 sequence reads: CASSLTQYYGYTF. CDR3 DNA: TGTGCCAGCAGTTTAACCCAGTACTATGGCTACACCTTC.

This rearrangement joins TRBV7-2 to TRBJ1-5; no clear D gene. Trimming left V 3 bases short and J 3 bases short, with 6 bases between. Germline V CDR1 and CDR2: SGHTA, FQGNSA. This CDR3 comprises 13 residues. The CDR3 protein is CASSFQNNQPQHF. In DNA, the CDR3 is TGTGCCAGCAGCTTTCAGAACAATCAGCCCCAGCATTTT.

Sample share makes this clone medium-sized. The V and J genes are TRBV19 and TRBJ1-6, with a possible D match to TRBD1 (5 bases). This CDR3 has 14 residues. V was shortened by 6 bases and J by 6 bases, with 12 bases between the two germline ends. Per the germline V gene, CDR1 is LNHDA and CDR2 is SQIVND (reference sequence). The CDR3 DNA reads as TGTGCCAGTAGCCCCAGCAGGGTTAATTCACCCCTCCACTTT. This encodes CASSPSRVNSPLHF.

The V call is TRBV18, the J call TRBJ1-1; 9 nucleotides agree with TRBD1. V dropped 1 base and J dropped 5; count of bases not matched to a gene: 5. Germline V lookup: CDR1 KGHSH, CDR2 LQKENI. This CDR3 region has 15 residues. The CDR3 reads CASSPQQGAGTEAFF. The DNA for the CDR3 is TGTGCCAGCTCACCACAACAGGGGGCAGGAACTGAAGCTTTCTTT.

The CDR3 reads CASSSGQPGDYGYTF. In nucleotides, the CDR3 is TGTGCCAGCAGCTCGGGACAGCCAGGGGACTATGGCTACACCTTC. The chain employs TRBV11-2 and TRBJ1-2; 7 nucleotides align to TRBD1. This CDR3 is 15 amino acids long. Trimming removed 4 bases from V and 3 bases from J; junction bases left unmatched: 8. Germline V gene lookup returns CDR1 SGHAT and CDR2 FQNNGV. The variable domain in full, completed from reference TRBV11-2 and TRBJ1-2, reads EAGVAQSPRYKIIEKRQSVAFWCNPISGHATLYWYQQILGQGPKLLIQFQNNGVVDDSQLPKDRFSAERLKGVDSTLKIQPAKLEDSAVYLCASSSGQPGDYGYTFGSGTRLTVV.

This chain connects TRBV3-1 (or the pseudogene TRBV3-2) to TRBJ1-6; the D gene is possibly TRBD1 (5 bases). From germline, CDR1 is LGHDT and CDR2 YNNKEL (reference sequence). V was pared by 0 bases and J by 7 bases, with 13 bases between. This CDR3 contains 16 residues. The CDR3 DNA is TGTGCCAGCAGCCAAGAGCGGGACCGGCGGAATTCACCCCTCCACTTT. This gives the protein CASSQERDRRNSPLHF.

This clone was recorded once. The J gene is TRBJ1-3, the V gene TRBV28; a possible D gene is TRBD1 (5 bases). The CDR3 is 16 residues long. CDR1 MDHEN and CDR2 SYDVKM come from the germline V gene. V was pared by 4 bases and J by 0 bases, with 13 bases between. The CDR3 DNA is TGTGCCAGCAGTTCGCTTGACAGATCCTCTGGAAACACCATATATTTT. Translated: CASSSLDRSSGNTIYF.

The chain is built from TRBV27 and TRBJ1-5; D might be TRBD1 (5 bases). Trimming removed 3 bases at V and 4 bases at J, with 16 bases between. This CDR3 comprises 16 residues. Looked up from germline, CDR1 is MNHEY and CDR2 is SMNVEV (reference sequence). As DNA, the CDR3 is TGTGCCAGCAGTTTTCCGCCAGGGTATGGGAATCAGCCCCAGCATTTT. It specifies CASSFPPGYGNQPQHF.

The rearrangement links TRBV6-1 to TRBJ1-6; D unresolved. Germline V gives CDR1 MNHNS, CDR2 SASEGT. This CDR3 has 13 residues. The germline V and J ends were trimmed by 3 bases and 9 bases, with 9 bases remaining between them. Written as DNA, the CDR3 is TGTGCCAGCAGTGAGCGGGGTAGTTCACCCCTCCACTTT. Its protein is CASSERGSSPLHF.

The chain joins TRBV5-1 to TRBJ1-1; possibly TRBD1 for D (6 bases). The CDR3 has 15 amino acids. Trimming removed 0 bases at V and 0 bases at J, with 9 bases between. Germline assignment: CDR1 SGHRS and CDR2 YFSETQ. DNA for the CDR3: TGCGCCAGCAGCTTGGCAGGACAGCTGAACACTGAAGCTTTCTTT. Protein product: CASSLAGQLNTEAFF.